This TCR beta chain was found in a study of identical twins. Study outcomes and limitations: Abundant beta clonotypes from cord blood had fewer insertions, unlike memory repertoires, which showed none. Analyses of zero insertions could be partly confounded by invariant MAIT and iNKT cells. Researchers reported weaker excess twin sharing in beta out-of-frame sequences.

Unique molecular identifiers were present on the cDNA, and a universal primer site came from template switching. TCRdb itself ran the 5' RACE reads through MiXCR, one entry per CDR3 protein. This table holds 1,800,000 or so distinct CDR3 sequences, about 32% found once. The CDR3 spans 14 residues. Per germline, CDR1 SGHTA and CDR2 FQGNSA. V lost 1 base and J 2 bases, leaving 9 bases between the germline ends. With regard to this clonotype: Its cognate antigen is unknown.

J is TRBJ2-7 and V is TRBV7-2, with D unresolved. The sample taken for sequencing was cord blood. The source is a newborn girl in good health. The CDR3 DNA is TGTGCCAGCAGCTTAGTAGTTAGGGCCTACGAGCAGTACTTC. This translates into CASSLVVRAYEQYF.